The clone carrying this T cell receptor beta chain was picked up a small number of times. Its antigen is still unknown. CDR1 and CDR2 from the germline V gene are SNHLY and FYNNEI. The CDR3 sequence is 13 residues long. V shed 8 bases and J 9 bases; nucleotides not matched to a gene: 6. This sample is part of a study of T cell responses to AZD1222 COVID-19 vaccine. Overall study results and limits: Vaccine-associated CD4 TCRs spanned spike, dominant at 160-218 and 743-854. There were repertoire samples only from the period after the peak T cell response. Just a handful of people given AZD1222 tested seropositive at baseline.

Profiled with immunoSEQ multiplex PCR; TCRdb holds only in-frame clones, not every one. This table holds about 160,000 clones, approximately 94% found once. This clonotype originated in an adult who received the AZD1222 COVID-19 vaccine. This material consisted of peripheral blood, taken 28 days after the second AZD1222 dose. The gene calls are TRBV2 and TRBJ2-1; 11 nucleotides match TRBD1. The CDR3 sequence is CASAGQGVVEQFF. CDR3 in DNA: TGTGCCAGCGCGGGACAGGGGGTGGTTGAGCAGTTCTTC.